The source of this TCR beta chain is a study of blood T cell repertoires in COVID-19. Overall study context: Samples taken during acute and convalescent COVID-19 were collected in the United States, Italy and Spain. T cells, B-cell-depleted T cells, or PBMCs provided the cDNA or gDNA that served as material.

Trimming took 2 bases from V and 4 from J, leaving 12 bases between them. The CDR3 length is 14 residues. Germline loops: CDR1 SEHNR, CDR2 FQNEAQ (reference sequence). In the authors' methods: The authors estimated nucleated cell counts from reference gene primer amplification. Libraries were prepared by immunoSEQ multiplex PCR; TCRdb keeps only in-frame clonotypes and omits some of them. V and J calls and clone size follow that table, whereas D and trimming were derived from the DNA. The table has approximately 280,000 clones, over 75% seen once. This clone has a handful of counts. This clonotype was obtained from a young man with active or convalescent COVID-19. The chain joins TRBV7-9 to TRBJ2-7; D uncertain. The sequenced sample was peripheral blood. CDR3 loop: CASSLSLTFYEQYF. The CDR3 region has the DNA TGTGCCAGCAGCTTATCTTTGACATTTTACGAGCAGTACTTC.